This T cell receptor (beta chain) was retrieved from a study of shared clonotypes between healthy human individuals. Donors comprised only Caucasian adults living in Nashville, Tennessee. Both subsets, CD45RA+ naive and CD45RA-negative memory, were split from the CD4+ cells. Source study methods: As immunoSEQ supplied junction-only sequences (without quality scores), filtering differed. Sequencing used immunoSEQ multiplex PCR; TCRdb keeps in-frame clones, though not all of them. V, J and clone size derive from that table, while D and trimming were established from the DNA sequence. The sample records 2 million to 3 million clones, 80% to 95% being singletons. The CDR3 extends over 12 amino acids. The germline V and J ends were trimmed by 11 bases and 2 bases, with 13 bases remaining between them. CDR1 is SNHLY, CDR2 FYNNEI, per germline.

This chain joins TRBV2 and TRBJ2-7, with D possibly being TRBD2 (6 bases). Sequencing input: naive CD4+ T cells from PBMCs. Subset specified: CD45RA+ positively selected. The sequence derives from a man younger than 35 in good health. Some clones in this sample may be carry-over from other donors' samples. The CDR3 DNA reads TGTGCCGCTGGCGGGGACCCCTACGAGCAGTACTTC. It translates to CAAGGDPYEQYF.